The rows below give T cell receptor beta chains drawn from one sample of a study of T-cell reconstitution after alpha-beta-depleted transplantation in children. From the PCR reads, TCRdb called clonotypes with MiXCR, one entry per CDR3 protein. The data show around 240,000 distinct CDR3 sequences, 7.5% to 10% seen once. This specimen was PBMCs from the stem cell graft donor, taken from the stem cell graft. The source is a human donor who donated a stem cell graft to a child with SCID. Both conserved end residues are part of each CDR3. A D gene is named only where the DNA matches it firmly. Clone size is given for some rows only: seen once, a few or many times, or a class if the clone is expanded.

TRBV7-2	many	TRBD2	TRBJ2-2	CASSLASGGFNTGELFF	TGTGCCAGCAGCTTAGCTAGCGGGGGATTCAACACCGGGGAGCTGTTTTTT
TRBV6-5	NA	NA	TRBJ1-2	CASSYSRDRGDGYTF	TGTGCCAGCAGTTACTCGAGGGACCGGGGGGATGGCTACACCTTC
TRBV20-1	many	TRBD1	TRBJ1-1	CSGRGSGTEAFF	TGCAGTGGCAGGGGGAGCGGGACTGAAGCTTTCTTT
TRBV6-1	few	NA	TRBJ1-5	CASTPGSVNQPQHF	TGTGCCAGCACCCCCGGGTCTGTCAATCAGCCCCAGCATTTT
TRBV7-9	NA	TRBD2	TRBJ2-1	CATRRAGEIFYNEQFF	TGTGCCACCAGACGGGCGGGGGAGATCTTCTACAATGAGCAGTTCTTC
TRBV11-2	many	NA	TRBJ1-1	CASSPSKVNTEAFF	TGTGCCAGCAGCCCCAGTAAGGTGAACACTGAAGCTTTCTTT
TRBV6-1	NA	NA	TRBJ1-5	CASSQAGHLYSNQPQHF	TGTGCCAGCAGTCAAGCGGGCCATCTCTATAGCAATCAGCCCCAGCATTTT
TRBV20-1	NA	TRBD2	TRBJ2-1	CCARDLWGAGAFNEQFF	TGCTGTGCTAGAGATCTCTGGGGAGCGGGGGCCTTCAATGAGCAGTTCTTC
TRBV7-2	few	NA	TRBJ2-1	CASSLVAWGGDEQFF	TGTGCCAGCAGCTTAGTGGCCTGGGGCGGCGATGAGCAGTTCTTC
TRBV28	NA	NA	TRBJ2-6	CASSFGLSGANVLTF	TGTGCCAGCAGTTTCGGGCTCTCTGGGGCCAACGTCCTGACTTTC
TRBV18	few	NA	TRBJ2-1	CASSPPWTSSYNEQFF	TGTGCCAGCTCACCACCGTGGACAAGCTCCTACAATGAGCAGTTCTTC
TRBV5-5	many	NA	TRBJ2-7	CASTSAVYEQYF	TGTGCCAGCACTTCTGCCGTCTACGAGCAGTACTTC
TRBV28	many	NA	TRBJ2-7	CASSRDIQGHEQYF	TGTGCCAGCAGCCGTGACATACAGGGCCACGAGCAGTACTTC
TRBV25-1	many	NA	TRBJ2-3	CASSAPTASTDTQYF	TGTGCCAGCAGTGCCCCGACAGCCTCCACAGATACGCAGTATTTT
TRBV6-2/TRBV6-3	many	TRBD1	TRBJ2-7	CASSYLPGQGAYEQYF	TGTGCCAGCAGTTACTTGCCGGGACAGGGCGCCTACGAGCAGTACTTC
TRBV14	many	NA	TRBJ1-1	CASSQVDHPEAFF	TGTGCCAGCAGCCAAGTTGATCACCCTGAAGCTTTCTTT
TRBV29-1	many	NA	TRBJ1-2	CSVEDQPRGDGYTF	TGCAGCGTTGAAGATCAACCCAGAGGGGATGGCTACACCTTC